The 2 T cell receptor beta chains presented below share a single source sample, sequenced in a study of monozygotic twins with cystic fibrosis. Data came from immunoSEQ multiplex PCR; TCRdb stores just in-frame clones and leaves some out. Of about 29,000 clones in the sample, around four fifths were seen once. The sample comprised blood. Receptors were obtained from a girl aged 2 to 10 with cystic fibrosis.

This sequence joins TRBV6-1 and TRBJ1-2; no firm D call. The CDR3 has 15 residues. V was pared by 6 bases and J by 2 bases, with 16 bases between. Germline CDR1 reads MNHNS; CDR2 reads SASEGT. The CDR3 region is CASSPGLVRNYGYTF. The CDR3 nucleotides read TGTGCCAGCAGCCCCGGTTTAGTGAGAAACTATGGCTACACCTTC.

The chain uses TRBV7-8 and TRBJ2-3, with unresolved D. V lost 2 bases and J 2 bases, leaving 14 bases between the germline ends. Germline V gene sequence: CDR1 SGHVS, CDR2 FQNEAQ. The CDR3 has 16 residues. The CDR3 DNA sequence: TGTGCCAGCAGCTTATTTGAGGACGGAGTCACAGATACGCAGTATTTT. This gives the protein CASSLFEDGVTDTQYF.